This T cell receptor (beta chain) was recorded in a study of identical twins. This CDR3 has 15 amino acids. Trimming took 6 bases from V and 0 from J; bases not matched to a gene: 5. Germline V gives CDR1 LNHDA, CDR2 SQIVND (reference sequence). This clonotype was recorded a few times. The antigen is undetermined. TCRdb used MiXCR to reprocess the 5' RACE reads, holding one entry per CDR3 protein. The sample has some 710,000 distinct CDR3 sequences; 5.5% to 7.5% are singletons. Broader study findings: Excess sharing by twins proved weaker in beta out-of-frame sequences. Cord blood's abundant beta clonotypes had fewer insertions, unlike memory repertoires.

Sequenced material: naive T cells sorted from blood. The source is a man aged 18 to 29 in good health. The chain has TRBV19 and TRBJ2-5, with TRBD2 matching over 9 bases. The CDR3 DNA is TGTGCCAGTAGCGGACTAGCGTTGTACCAAGAGACCCAGTACTTC. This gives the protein CASSGLALYQETQYF.